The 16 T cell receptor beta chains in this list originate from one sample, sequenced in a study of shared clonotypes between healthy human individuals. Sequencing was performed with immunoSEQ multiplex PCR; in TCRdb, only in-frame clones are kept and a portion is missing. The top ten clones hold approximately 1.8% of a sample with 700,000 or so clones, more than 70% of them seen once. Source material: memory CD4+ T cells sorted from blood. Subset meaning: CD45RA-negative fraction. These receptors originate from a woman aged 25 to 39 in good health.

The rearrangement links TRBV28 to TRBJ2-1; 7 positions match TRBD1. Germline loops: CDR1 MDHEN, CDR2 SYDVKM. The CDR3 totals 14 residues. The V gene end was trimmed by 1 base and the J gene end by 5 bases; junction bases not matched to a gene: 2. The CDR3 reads CASSLSQGNNEQFF. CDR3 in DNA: TGTGCCAGCAGTTTATCACAGGGGAACAATGAGCAGTTCTTC.

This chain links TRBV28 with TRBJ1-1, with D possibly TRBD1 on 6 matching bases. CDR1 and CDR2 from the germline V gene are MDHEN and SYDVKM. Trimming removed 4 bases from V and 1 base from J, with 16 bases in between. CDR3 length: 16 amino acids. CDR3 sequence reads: CASSSLIGGGNTEAFF. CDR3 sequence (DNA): TGTGCCAGCAGTTCCCTTATAGGGGGGGGGAACACTGAAGCTTTCTTT.

The CDR3 is CASSPKFQGRYGYTF. CDR3 DNA: TGTGCCAGCAGTCCCAAGTTTCAGGGGCGCTATGGCTACACCTTC. V is TRBV28 and J is TRBJ1-2; tentative D call: TRBD1 (6 bases). Trimming cost V 5 bases and J 4 bases, with 17 bases left between them. Looked up from germline, CDR1 is MDHEN and CDR2 is SYDVKM. CDR3 length equals 15 residues.

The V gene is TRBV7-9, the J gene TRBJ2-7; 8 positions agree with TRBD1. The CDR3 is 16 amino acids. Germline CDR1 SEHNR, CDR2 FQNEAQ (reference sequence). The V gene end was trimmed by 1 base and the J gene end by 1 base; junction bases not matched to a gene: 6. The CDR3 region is CASSLGSRQGSYEQYF. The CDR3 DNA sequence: TGTGCCAGCAGCTTAGGCTCTCGACAGGGGTCCTACGAGCAGTACTTC. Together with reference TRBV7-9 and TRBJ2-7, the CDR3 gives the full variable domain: DTGVSQNPRHKITKRGQNVTFRCDPISEHNRLYWYRQTLGQGPEFLTYFQNEAQLEKSRLLSDRFSAERPKGSFSTLEIQRTEQGDSAMYLCASSLGSRQGSYEQYFGPGTRLTVT.

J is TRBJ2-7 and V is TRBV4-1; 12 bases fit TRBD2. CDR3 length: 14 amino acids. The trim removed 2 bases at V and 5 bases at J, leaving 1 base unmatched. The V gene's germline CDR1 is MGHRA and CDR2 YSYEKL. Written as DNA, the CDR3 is TGCGCCAGCAGCCAATGGACTAGCGGGAACGAGCAGTACTTC. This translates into CASSQWTSGNEQYF.

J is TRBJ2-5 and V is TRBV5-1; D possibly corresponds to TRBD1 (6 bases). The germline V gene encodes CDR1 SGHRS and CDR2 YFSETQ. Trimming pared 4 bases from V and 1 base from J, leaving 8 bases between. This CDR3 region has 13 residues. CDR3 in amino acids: CASSRDIQETQYF. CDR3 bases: TGCGCCAGCAGCAGGGACATCCAAGAGACCCAGTACTTC.

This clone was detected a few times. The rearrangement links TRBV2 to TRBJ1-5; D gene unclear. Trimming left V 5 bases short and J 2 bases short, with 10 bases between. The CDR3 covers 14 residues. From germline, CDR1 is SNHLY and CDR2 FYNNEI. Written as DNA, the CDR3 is TGTGCCAGCAGTACACGAGGTGGCAATCAGCCCCAGCATTTT. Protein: CASSTRGGNQPQHF.

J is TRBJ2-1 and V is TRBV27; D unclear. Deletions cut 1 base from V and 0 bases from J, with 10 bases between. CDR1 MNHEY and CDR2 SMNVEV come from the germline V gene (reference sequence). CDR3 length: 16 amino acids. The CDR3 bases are TGTGCCAGCAGTTTATTGCCCACAAGCTCCTACAATGAGCAGTTCTTC. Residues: CASSLLPTSSYNEQFF.

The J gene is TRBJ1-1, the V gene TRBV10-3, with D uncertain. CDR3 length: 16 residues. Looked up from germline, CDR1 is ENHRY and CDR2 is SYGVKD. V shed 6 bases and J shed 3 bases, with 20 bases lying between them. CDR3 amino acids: CAIRFSPGPDHTEAFF. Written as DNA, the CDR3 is TGTGCCATCAGGTTTTCCCCCGGTCCAGACCACACTGAAGCTTTCTTT.

CDR3 bases: TGTGCCAGCAGCTTAGTTGCACAGGTCAGCAATGAGCAGTTCTTC. The encoded protein is CASSLVAQVSNEQFF. The V and J genes are TRBV7-2 and TRBJ2-1; maybe TRBD1 (5 bases). CDR1 is SGHTA and CDR2 is FQGNSA in the germline V gene. V was shortened by 1 base and J by 6 bases, with 13 bases between the two germline ends. CDR3 length equals 15 residues.

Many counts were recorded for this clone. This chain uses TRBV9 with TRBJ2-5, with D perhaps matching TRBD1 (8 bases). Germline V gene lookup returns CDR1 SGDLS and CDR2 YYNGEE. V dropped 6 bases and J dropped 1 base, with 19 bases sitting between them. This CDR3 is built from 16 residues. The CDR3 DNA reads TGTGCCAGCAACCAGGGGGCGGGAGCCCTCCAAGAGACCCAGTACTTC. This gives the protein CASNQGAGALQETQYF.

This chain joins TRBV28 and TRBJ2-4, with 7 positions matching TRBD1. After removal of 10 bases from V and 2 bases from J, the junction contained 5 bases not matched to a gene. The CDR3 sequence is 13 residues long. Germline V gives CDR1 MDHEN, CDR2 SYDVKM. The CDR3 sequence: CATRGHTKNIQYF. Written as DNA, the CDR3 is TGTGCCACAAGGGGGCATACCAAAAACATTCAGTACTTC.

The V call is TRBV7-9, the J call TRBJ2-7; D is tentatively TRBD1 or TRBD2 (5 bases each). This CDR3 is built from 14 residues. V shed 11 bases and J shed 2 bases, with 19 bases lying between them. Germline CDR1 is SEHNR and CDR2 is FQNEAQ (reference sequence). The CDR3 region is CAGTSPGTPYEQYF. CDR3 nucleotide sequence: TGTGCCGGCACAAGTCCCGGGACGCCCTACGAGCAGTACTTC.

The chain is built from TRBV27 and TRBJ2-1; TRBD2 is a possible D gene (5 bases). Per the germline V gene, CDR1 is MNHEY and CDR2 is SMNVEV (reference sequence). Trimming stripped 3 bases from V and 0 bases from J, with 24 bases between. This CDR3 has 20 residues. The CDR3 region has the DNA TGTGCCAGCAGTTTCTCTCCCGGTCTAGCCGCTGTATTCTCCTACAATGAGCAGTTCTTC. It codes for CASSFSPGLAAVFSYNEQFF.

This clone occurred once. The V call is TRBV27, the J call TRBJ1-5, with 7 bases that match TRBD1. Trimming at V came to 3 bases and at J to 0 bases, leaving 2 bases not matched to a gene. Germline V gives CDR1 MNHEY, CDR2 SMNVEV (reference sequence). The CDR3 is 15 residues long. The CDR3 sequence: CASSLTGPSNQPQHF. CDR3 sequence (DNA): TGTGCCAGCAGTTTGACAGGGCCTAGCAATCAGCCCCAGCATTTT.

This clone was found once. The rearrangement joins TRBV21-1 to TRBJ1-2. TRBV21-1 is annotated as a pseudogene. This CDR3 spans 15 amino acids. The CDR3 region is CASTGRGGIDYGYTF. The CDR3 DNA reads TGTGCCAGCACCGGAAGGGGGGGGATCGACTATGGCTACACCTTC.